This T cell receptor beta chain stems from a study of blood T cell repertoires in COVID-19. Study summary: The samples span acute and convalescent COVID-19 from the United States, Italy and Spain. The analysed material was cDNA or gDNA that came from T cells, B-cell-depleted T cells, or PBMCs.

As handled by the study authors: Reference gene primer amplification yielded estimated nucleated cell counts. Sequencing used immunoSEQ multiplex PCR; TCRdb keeps in-frame clones, though not all of them. From that table come the V and J calls and clone size; the DNA was used to work out D and trimming. This sample yields under 35,000 clones, of which roughly 89% are seen a single time; over 10% belongs to the top ten. This CDR3 is 13 amino acids long. From germline, CDR1 is SGHTA and CDR2 FQGNSA. V lost 5 bases and J 4 bases, leaving 11 bases between the germline ends. This clonotype was obtained from a man between 65 and 85 years old with active COVID-19. The genes are TRBV7-2 and TRBJ1-2; D is unclear. Material for sequencing was peripheral blood. CDR3 amino acids: CASSAASGYGYTF. In nucleotides, the CDR3 is TGTGCCAGCAGCGCGGCGTCGGGCTATGGCTACACCTTC.